Below, 8 T cell receptor beta chains from the same sample are listed, as sequenced in a study of blood T cell repertoires in COVID-19. Clones were sequenced by immunoSEQ multiplex PCR, and TCRdb holds only the in-frame ones, with some missing. The sample has some 190,000 clones, approximately 80% seen once. The sample consisted of PBMCs or T cells enriched from blood (not recorded which). These TCRs come from a man in his fifties or sixties who had been exposed to COVID-19.

The chain uses TRBV29-1 and TRBJ2-5, with TRBD1 matching over 7 bases. The germline V gene encodes CDR1 SQVTM and CDR2 ANQGSEA. V lost 2 bases, J lost 14 bases, and 8 bases stayed unmatched. The CDR3 consists of 11 residues. The CDR3 spells CSVERGQGVYF. The DNA for the CDR3 is TGCAGCGTTGAAAGGGGGCAGGGTGTATACTTC.

As to this clone: A junction end diverges from the germline sequence, so it may reflect a read error. The gene calls are TRBV6-5 and TRBJ2-2; 11 bases match TRBD2. Looked up from germline, CDR1 is MNHEY and CDR2 is SVGAGI. CDR3 length equals 14 residues. CDR3 sequence (DNA): TGCAGTAGCGGGAGGGCCGGGTACACCGGGGAGCTGTTTTTT. This translates into CSSGRAGYTGELFF.

This clone was picked up a small number of times. V is TRBV3-1 (or the pseudogene TRBV3-2) and J is TRBJ1-2; TRBD1 matches 10 bases. CDR1 LGHDT and CDR2 YNNKEL come from the germline V gene (reference sequence). The CDR3 length is 14 residues. Unmatched junction bases numbered 5, after V lost 3 bases and J lost 7 bases. The CDR3, as DNA: TGTGCCAGCAGCCAGGGACAGGGGCCCTCTGGCTACACCTTC. The encoded protein is CASSQGQGPSGYTF.

V is TRBV7-2 and J is TRBJ1-5; 9 bases fit TRBD1. The germline V gene encodes CDR1 SGHTA and CDR2 FQGNSA. The CDR3 covers 17 residues. V shed 5 bases and J 0 bases; nucleotides not matched to a gene: 8. The CDR3 loop reads CASSLGTGSYSNQPQHF. The CDR3 DNA reads TGTGCCAGCAGCCTCGGGACAGGGTCTTATAGCAATCAGCCCCAGCATTTT.

The chain is built from TRBV19 and TRBJ2-6, with D perhaps TRBD2 (6 bases). CDR1 is LNHDA and CDR2 is SQIVND in the germline V gene (reference sequence). The germline V and J ends were trimmed by 10 bases and 4 bases, with 11 bases remaining between them. This CDR3 comprises 13 residues. The CDR3 DNA reads TGTGCCACCGGTAGCGGAGGGGCCAACGTCCTGACTTTC. This translates into CATGSGGANVLTF.

The rearrangement uses TRBV12-3 or TRBV12-4 and TRBJ2-7, with 8 bases identical to TRBD1. Germline trimming cut 2 bases from V and 13 bases from J; bases unmatched to any gene: 10. The CDR3 contains 13 residues. CDR3 region: CASSLSDRASRYF. The CDR3 bases are TGTGCCAGCAGTTTATCGGACAGGGCTTCTCGTTACTTC.

The chain is built from TRBV19 and TRBJ1-2; TRBD1 aligns across 8 bases. The CDR3 consists of 16 residues. Germline V CDR1 and CDR2: LNHDA, SQIVND (reference sequence). V was clipped by 5 bases and J by 1 base; unmatched bases: 9. The CDR3 DNA reads as TGTGCCAGTAGTGGGACCCGGGACAGGTATAACTATGGCTACACCTTC. Translated: CASSGTRDRYNYGYTF.

J is TRBJ1-4 and V is TRBV18; 7 nucleotides agree with TRBD1. CDR3 length: 17 residues. The germline V gene has CDR1 KGHSH and CDR2 LQKENI. V lost 6 bases and J lost 0; bases outside the gene matches: 10. The CDR3: CASSRDSTLATNEKLFF. The DNA for the CDR3 is TGTGCCAGCTCCCGGGACAGCACACTTGCAACTAATGAAAAACTGTTTTTT.